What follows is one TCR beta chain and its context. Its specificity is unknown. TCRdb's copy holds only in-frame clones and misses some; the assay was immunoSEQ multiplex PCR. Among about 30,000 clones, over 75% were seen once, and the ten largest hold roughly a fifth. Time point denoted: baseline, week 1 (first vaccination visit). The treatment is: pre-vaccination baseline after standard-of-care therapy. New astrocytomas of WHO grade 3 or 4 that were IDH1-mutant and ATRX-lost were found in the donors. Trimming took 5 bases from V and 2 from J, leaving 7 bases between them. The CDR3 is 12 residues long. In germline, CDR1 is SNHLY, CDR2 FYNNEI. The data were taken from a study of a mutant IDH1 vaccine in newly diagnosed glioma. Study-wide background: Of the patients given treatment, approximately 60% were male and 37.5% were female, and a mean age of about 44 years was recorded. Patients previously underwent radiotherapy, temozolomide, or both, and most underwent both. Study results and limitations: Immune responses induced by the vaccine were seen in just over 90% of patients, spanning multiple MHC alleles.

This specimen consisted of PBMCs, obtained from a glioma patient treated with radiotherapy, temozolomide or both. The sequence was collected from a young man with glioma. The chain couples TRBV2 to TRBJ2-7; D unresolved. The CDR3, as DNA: TGTGCCAGCAGTCACAGAGCCTACGAGCAGTACTTC. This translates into CASSHRAYEQYF.